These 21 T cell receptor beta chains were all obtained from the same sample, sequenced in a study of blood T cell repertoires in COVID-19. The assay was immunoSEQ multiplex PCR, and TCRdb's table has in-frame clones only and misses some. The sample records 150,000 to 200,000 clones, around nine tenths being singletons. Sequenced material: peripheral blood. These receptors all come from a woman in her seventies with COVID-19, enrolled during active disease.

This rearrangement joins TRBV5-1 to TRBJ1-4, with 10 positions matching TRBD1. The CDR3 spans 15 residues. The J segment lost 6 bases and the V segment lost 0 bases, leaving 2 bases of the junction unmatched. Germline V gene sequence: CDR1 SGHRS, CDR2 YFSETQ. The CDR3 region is CASSLAGTGDEKLFF. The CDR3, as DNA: TGCGCCAGCAGCTTGGCCGGGACAGGGGATGAAAAACTGTTTTTT. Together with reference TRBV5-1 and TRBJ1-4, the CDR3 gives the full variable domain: KAGVTQTPRYLIKTRGQQVTLSCSPISGHRSVSWYQQTPGQGLQFLFEYFSETQRNKGNFPGRFSGRQFSNSRSEMNVSTLELGDSALYLCASSLAGTGDEKLFFGSGTQLSVL.

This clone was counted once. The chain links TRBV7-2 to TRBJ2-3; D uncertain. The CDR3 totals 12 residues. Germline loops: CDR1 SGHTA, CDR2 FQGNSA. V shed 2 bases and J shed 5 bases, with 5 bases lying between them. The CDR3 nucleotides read TGTGCCAGCAGCTTACAGGTAGATACGCAGTATTTT. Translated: CASSLQVDTQYF.

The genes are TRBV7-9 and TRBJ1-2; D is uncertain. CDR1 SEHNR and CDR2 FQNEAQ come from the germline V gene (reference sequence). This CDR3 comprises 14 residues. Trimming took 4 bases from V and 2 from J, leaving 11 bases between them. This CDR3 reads CASSSGYRNYGYTF. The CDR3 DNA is TGTGCCAGCAGCTCGGGGTACCGCAACTATGGCTACACCTTC.

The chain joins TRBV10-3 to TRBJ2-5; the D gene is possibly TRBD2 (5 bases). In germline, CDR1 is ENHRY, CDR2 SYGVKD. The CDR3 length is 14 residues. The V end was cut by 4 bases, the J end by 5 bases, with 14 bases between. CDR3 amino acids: CAISGTGSGETQYF. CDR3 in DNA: TGTGCCATCAGTGGGACTGGCTCGGGCGAGACCCAGTACTTC.

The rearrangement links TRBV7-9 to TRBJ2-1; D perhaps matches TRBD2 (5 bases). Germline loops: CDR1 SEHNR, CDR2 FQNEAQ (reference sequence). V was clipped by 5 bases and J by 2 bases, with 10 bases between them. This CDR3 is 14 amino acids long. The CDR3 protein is CASSVPGAYNEQFF. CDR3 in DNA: TGTGCCAGCAGCGTCCCCGGGGCCTACAATGAGCAGTTCTTC.

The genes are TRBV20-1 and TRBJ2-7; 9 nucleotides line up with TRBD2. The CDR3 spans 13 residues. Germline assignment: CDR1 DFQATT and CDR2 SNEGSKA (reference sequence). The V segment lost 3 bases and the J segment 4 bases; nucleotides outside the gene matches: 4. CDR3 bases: TGCAGTGCTAGTAGCGGGAGAGGATACGAGCAGTACTTC. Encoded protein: CSASSGRGYEQYF.

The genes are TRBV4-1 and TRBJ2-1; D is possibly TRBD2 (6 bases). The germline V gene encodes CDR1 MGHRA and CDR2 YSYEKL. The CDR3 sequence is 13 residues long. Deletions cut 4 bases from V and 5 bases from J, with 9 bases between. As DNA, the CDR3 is TGCGCCAGCAGCCGGAGGGAAGACAATGAGCAGTTCTTC. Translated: CASSRREDNEQFF.

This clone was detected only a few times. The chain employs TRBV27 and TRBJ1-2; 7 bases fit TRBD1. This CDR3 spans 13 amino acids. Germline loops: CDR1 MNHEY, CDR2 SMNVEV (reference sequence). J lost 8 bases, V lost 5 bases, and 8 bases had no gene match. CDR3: CASSLDRVGGYTF. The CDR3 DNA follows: TGTGCCAGCAGTCTCGACAGGGTTGGCGGCTACACCTTC.

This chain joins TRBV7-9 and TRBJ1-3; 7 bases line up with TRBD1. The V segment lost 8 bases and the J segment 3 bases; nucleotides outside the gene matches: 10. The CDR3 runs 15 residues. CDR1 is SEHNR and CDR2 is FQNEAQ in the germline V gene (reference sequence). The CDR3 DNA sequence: TGTGCCAGCCAGCCTTCAGGGACAGTTGGAAACACCATATATTTT. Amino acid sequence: CASQPSGTVGNTIYF.

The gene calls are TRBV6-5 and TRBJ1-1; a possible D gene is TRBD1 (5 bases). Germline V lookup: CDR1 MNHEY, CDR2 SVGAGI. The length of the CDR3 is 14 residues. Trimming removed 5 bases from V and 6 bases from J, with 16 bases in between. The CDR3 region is CASSQGLGRSEAFF. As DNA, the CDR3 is TGTGCCAGCAGTCAGGGTCTGGGGAGGTCTGAAGCTTTCTTT.

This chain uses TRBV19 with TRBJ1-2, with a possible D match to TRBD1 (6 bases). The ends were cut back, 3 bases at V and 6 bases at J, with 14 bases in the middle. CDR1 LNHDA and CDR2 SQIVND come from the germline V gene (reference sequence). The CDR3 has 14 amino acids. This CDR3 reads CASSMVQGSNGYTF. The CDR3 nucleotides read TGTGCCAGTAGTATGGTCCAGGGGTCGAATGGCTACACCTTC.

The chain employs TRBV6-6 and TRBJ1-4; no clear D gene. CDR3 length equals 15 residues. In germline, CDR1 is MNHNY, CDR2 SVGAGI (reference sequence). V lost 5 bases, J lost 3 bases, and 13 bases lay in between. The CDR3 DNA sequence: TGTGCCAGCAGTCCCGCCTTGGCGGCTAATGAAAAACTGTTTTTT. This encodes CASSPALAANEKLFF.

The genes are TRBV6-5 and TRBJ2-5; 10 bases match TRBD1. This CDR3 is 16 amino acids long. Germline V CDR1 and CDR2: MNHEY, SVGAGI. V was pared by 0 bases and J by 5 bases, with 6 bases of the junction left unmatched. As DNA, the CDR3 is TGTGCCAGCAGTTACTCGAAGGGACAGGGGAGGGAGACCCAGTACTTC. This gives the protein CASSYSKGQGRETQYF.

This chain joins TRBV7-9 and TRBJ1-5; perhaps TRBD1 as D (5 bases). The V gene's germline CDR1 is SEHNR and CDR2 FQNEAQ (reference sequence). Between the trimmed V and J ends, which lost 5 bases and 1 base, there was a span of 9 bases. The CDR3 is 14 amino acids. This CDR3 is CASSMDTSNQPQHF. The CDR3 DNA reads TGTGCCAGCAGCATGGACACAAGCAATCAGCCCCAGCATTTT.

For the CDR3, the DNA is TGTGCCAGCAGCTACACAGGGAGCTCCTACAATGAGCAGTTCTTC. Translated, it gives CASSYTGSSYNEQFF. V and J are TRBV7-9 and TRBJ2-1; D might be TRBD1 (6 bases). This CDR3 spans 15 amino acids. V was cut by 4 bases and J by 0 bases, with 10 bases left in between. In germline, CDR1 is SEHNR, CDR2 FQNEAQ (reference sequence).

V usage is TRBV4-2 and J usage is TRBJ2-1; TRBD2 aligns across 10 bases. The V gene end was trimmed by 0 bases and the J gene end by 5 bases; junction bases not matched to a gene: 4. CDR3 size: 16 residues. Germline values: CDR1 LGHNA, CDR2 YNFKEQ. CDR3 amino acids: CASSQDGGTSDNEQFF. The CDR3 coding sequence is TGTGCCAGCAGCCAAGATGGCGGGACTAGCGACAATGAGCAGTTCTTC.

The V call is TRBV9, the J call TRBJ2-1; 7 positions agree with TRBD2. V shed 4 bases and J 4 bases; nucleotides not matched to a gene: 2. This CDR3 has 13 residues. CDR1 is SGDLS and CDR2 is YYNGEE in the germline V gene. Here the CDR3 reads CASSSGLYNEQFF. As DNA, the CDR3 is TGTGCCAGCAGCTCGGGACTATACAATGAGCAGTTCTTC.

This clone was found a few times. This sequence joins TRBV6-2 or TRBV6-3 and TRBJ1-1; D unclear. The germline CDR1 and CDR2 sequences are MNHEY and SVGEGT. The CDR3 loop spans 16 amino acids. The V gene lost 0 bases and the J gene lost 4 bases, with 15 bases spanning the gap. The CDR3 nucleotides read TGTGCCAGCAGTTACTCGACACCTACCTTGGGCACTGAAGCTTTCTTT. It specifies CASSYSTPTLGTEAFF.

The CDR3, as DNA: TGTGCCAGCAATAGACGACAGGGCCCCTACAATGAGCAGTTCTTC. Its translation: CASNRRQGPYNEQFF. The V and J genes are TRBV6-5 and TRBJ2-1, with TRBD1 matching 7 bases. The germline V gene has CDR1 MNHEY and CDR2 SVGAGI. V lost 7 bases, J lost 2 bases, and 8 bases stayed unmatched. CDR3 length: 15 amino acids.

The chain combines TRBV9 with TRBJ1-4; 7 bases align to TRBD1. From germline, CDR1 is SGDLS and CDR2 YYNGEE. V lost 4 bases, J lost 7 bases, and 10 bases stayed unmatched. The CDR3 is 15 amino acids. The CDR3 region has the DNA TGTGCCAGCAGCCCGAGACAGGGAACTTTTGAAAAACTGTTTTTT. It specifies CASSPRQGTFEKLFF.

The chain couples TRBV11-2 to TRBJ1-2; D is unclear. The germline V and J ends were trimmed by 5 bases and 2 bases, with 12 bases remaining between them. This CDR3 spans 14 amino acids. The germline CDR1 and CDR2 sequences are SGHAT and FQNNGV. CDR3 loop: CASSRGMSNYGYTF. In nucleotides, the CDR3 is TGTGCCAGCAGCCGGGGAATGTCCAACTATGGCTACACCTTC.